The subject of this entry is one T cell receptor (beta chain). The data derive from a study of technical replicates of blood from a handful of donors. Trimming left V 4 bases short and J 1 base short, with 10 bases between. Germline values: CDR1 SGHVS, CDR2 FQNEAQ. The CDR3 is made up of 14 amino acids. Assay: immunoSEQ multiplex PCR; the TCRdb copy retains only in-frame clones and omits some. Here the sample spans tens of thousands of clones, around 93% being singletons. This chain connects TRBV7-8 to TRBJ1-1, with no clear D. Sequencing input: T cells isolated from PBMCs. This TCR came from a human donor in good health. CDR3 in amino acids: CASSSPGGNTEAFF. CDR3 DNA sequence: TGTGCCAGCAGCTCCCCCGGTGGGAACACTGAAGCTTTCTTT.